The 25 T cell receptor beta chains given below trace back to one sample, sequenced in a study of blood T cell repertoires in COVID-19. Sequenced by immunoSEQ multiplex PCR; TCRdb stores in-frame clones only, minus some. Of 110,000 to 150,000 clones listed, over 70% are singletons. Sequenced material: peripheral blood. All receptors derive from a man between 65 and 85 years old who had recovered from COVID-19.

V is TRBV6-6 and J is TRBJ2-5, with a weak D call TRBD2 (7 bases). The CDR3 runs to 13 residues. CDR1 and CDR2 from the germline V gene are MNHNY and SVGAGI (reference sequence). V lost 8 bases, J lost 4 bases, and 14 bases lay in between. The CDR3 loop is CASLSGGLETQYF. CDR3 nucleotide sequence: TGTGCCAGCCTGTCGGGGGGCTTAGAGACCCAGTACTTC.

The chain employs TRBV12-3 or TRBV12-4 and TRBJ1-1; D remains unclear. The CDR3 runs 12 residues. Trimming shortened V by 5 bases and J by 6 bases, and 10 bases separated the two germline ends. CDR3 nucleotide sequence: TGTGCCAGCAGTCGTCGTGGGCCTGAAGCTTTCTTT. Protein product: CASSRRGPEAFF.

The chain carries TRBV11-2 and TRBJ2-3, with 10 bases fitting TRBD1. CDR1 SGHAT and CDR2 FQNNGV come from the germline V gene. Trimming cost V 4 bases and J 6 bases; bases outside gene matches: 4. The CDR3 is made up of 14 amino acids. The CDR3: CASSSTGGYDTQYF. Here the CDR3 DNA reads TGTGCCAGCAGCTCGACAGGGGGCTACGATACGCAGTATTTT.

The V gene is TRBV7-9, the J gene TRBJ2-2; D may be TRBD2 (5 bases). The CDR3 has 16 residues. The ends were cut back, 3 bases at V and 5 bases at J, with 16 bases in the middle. The germline V gene encodes CDR1 SEHNR and CDR2 FQNEAQ (reference sequence). The CDR3 reads CASSLMRVRRTGELFF. The DNA of the CDR3 is TGTGCCAGCAGCTTGATGCGGGTCAGACGGACCGGGGAGCTGTTTTTT. The whole variable domain, remainder taken from reference TRBV7-9 and TRBJ2-2, is DTGVSQNPRHKITKRGQNVTFRCDPISEHNRLYWYRQTLGQGPEFLTYFQNEAQLEKSRLLSDRFSAERPKGSFSTLEIQRTEQGDSAMYLCASSLMRVRRTGELFFGEGSRLTVL.

The rearrangement uses TRBV7-9 and TRBJ2-7; tentatively, D is TRBD2 (6 bases). There are 12 residues in the CDR3. Germline V gene data show CDR1 as SEHNR and CDR2 as FQNEAQ (reference sequence). Trimming took 5 bases from V and 5 from J, leaving 10 bases between them. As DNA, the CDR3 is TGTGCCAGCAGCCGCGGGGCCCACGAGCAGTACTTC. Its protein is CASSRGAHEQYF.

Here the CDR3 DNA reads TGTGCCAGCAGAGACAGGGAGGTTACCTACGAGCAGTACTTC. The encoded protein is CASRDREVTYEQYF. V is TRBV6-5 and J is TRBJ2-7; possibly TRBD1 for D (7 bases). The germline V gene encodes CDR1 MNHEY and CDR2 SVGAGI. This CDR3 spans 14 amino acids. Trimming took 6 bases from V and 2 from J, leaving 14 bases between them.

V gene TRBV7-9 combines with J gene TRBJ1-6; D perhaps matches TRBD1 (6 bases). The CDR3 length is 15 residues. Looked up from germline, CDR1 is SEHNR and CDR2 is FQNEAQ (reference sequence). V gave up 5 bases and J gave up 9 bases, with 17 bases separating them. CDR3 nucleotides: TGTGCCAGCAGCCCTAAGGGGGGGTTTGGTTCACCCCTCCACTTT. It encodes CASSPKGGFGSPLHF.

The chain uses TRBV6-5 and TRBJ1-6, with D perhaps matching TRBD1 (5 bases). Germline CDR1 MNHEY, CDR2 SVGAGI. This CDR3 is built from 13 residues. The ends were cut back, 6 bases at V and 9 bases at J, with 12 bases in the middle. DNA of the CDR3: TGTGCCAGCAGCCCCAGGGATGGTTCACCCCTCCACTTT. It is translated as CASSPRDGSPLHF.

A single count supports this clone. V usage is TRBV5-6 and J usage is TRBJ1-2; TRBD1 agrees at 11 bases. The V gene end was trimmed by 4 bases and the J gene end by 7 bases; junction bases not matched to a gene: 12. Per the germline V gene, CDR1 is SGHDT and CDR2 is YYEEEE. The CDR3 spans 16 residues. The CDR3 DNA reads TGTGCCAGCAGCATGCCCGAGGACAGGGGGCGGGGTGGCTACACCTTC. This encodes CASSMPEDRGRGGYTF.

J is TRBJ1-2 and V is TRBV21-1. TRBV21-1 is labeled a pseudogene. This CDR3 has 11 residues. The CDR3 DNA reads TGTGCCAAGAAGAGTAGCTATGGCTACACCTTC. Its protein product is CAKKSSYGYTF.

CDR3 protein: CASSSDSKTGELFF. The CDR3 DNA is TGTGCCAGCAGCTCCGACAGTAAGACCGGGGAGCTGTTTTTT. This chain links TRBV5-6 with TRBJ2-2; perhaps TRBD1 as D (5 bases). The CDR3 is made up of 14 amino acids. Trimming took off 3 bases at V and 5 bases at J, with 11 bases between the two ends. CDR1 and CDR2 (germline): SGHDT, YYEEEE.

The V and J genes are TRBV5-1 and TRBJ1-1; D perhaps matches TRBD1 (6 bases). The CDR3 totals 15 residues. Between the trimmed V and J ends, which lost 4 bases and 5 bases, there was a span of 18 bases. Germline CDR1 reads SGHRS; CDR2 reads YFSETQ. The DNA of the CDR3 is TGCGCCAGCAGCGGTGAACAGGGCATTGGGACTGAAGCTTTCTTT. Its protein is CASSGEQGIGTEAFF.

The chain combines TRBV6-2 or TRBV6-3 with TRBJ2-2, with 9 bases aligning to TRBD2. Unmatched junction bases numbered 1, after V lost 2 bases and J lost 0 bases. The CDR3 has 16 residues. Germline V gives CDR1 MNHEY, CDR2 SVGEGT. The CDR3 is CASSYGLATNTGELFF. In DNA, the CDR3 is TGTGCCAGCAGTTACGGACTAGCGACGAACACCGGGGAGCTGTTTTTT.

In the case of this clone: The junction and the germline gene differ at one end; a read error may be behind it. The rearrangement links TRBV10-3 to TRBJ1-5; TRBD1 aligns across 7 bases. Looked up from germline, CDR1 is ENHRY and CDR2 is SYGVKD. The CDR3 is made up of 16 amino acids. The CDR3: CAISAGAGGSSQPQHF. In nucleotides, the CDR3 is TGTGCCATCAGCGCCGGGGCAGGGGGAAGCAGTCAGCCCCAGCATTTT.

This clone was counted a few times. The chain is built from TRBV19 and TRBJ2-1; D is perhaps TRBD2 (6 bases). This CDR3 spans 15 amino acids. Trimming cost V 8 bases and J 2 bases, with 16 bases left between them. Germline CDR1 is LNHDA and CDR2 is SQIVND (reference sequence). CDR3 loop: CASQRDSFTYNEQFF. The CDR3 nucleotides are TGTGCCAGTCAACGGGACTCCTTTACCTACAATGAGCAGTTCTTC.

The chain employs TRBV28 and TRBJ1-1; D perhaps matches TRBD1 (6 bases). Germline V gene lookup returns CDR1 MDHEN and CDR2 SYDVKM. V was clipped by 11 bases and J by 0 bases, with 10 bases between them. The CDR3 covers 12 residues. This CDR3 reads CAHRAMNTEAFF. The CDR3 nucleotides are TGTGCCCACAGGGCCATGAACACTGAAGCTTTCTTT.

The chain combines TRBV6-5 with TRBJ1-1; D perhaps matches TRBD1 (6 bases). The CDR3 contains 12 residues. V was cut by 2 bases and J by 9 bases, with 10 bases left in between. CDR1 is MNHEY, CDR2 SVGAGI, per germline. CDR3 coding DNA: TGTGCCAGCAGTTACCCTGGACAGAAAGCTTTCTTT. It is translated as CASSYPGQKAFF.

The CDR3 is CAAKPYGRAVDTQYF. The DNA of the CDR3 is TGTGCCGCCAAGCCTTACGGGAGGGCCGTAGATACGCAGTATTTT. V gene TRBV5-6 combines with J gene TRBJ2-3; TRBD2 matches at 8 bases. V gave up 10 bases and J gave up 5 bases; unmatched junction bases: 15. The CDR3 has 15 residues. The germline V gene encodes CDR1 SGHDT and CDR2 YYEEEE.

The CDR3 loop reads CASSEGRPKNIQYF. The CDR3, as DNA: TGTGCCAGCAGTGAAGGGAGACCCAAAAACATTCAGTACTTC. The rearrangement links TRBV2 to TRBJ2-4, with unresolved D. Germline CDR1 is SNHLY and CDR2 is FYNNEI. Trimming pared 1 base from V and 2 bases from J, leaving 6 bases between. The CDR3 extends over 14 amino acids. Drawing the rest from reference TRBV2 and TRBJ2-4, the complete variable domain is EPEVTQTPSHQVTQMGQEVILRCVPISNHLYFYWYRQILGQKVEFLVSFYNNEISEKSEIFDDQFSVERPDGSNFTLKIRSTKLEDSAMYFCASSEGRPKNIQYFGAGTRLSVL.

This rearrangement joins TRBV15 to TRBJ2-1; 7 nucleotides line up with TRBD2. CDR3 length equals 14 residues. Germline loops: CDR1 LNHNV, CDR2 YYDKDF (reference sequence). V was pared by 9 bases and J by 9 bases, with 14 bases of the junction left unmatched. The CDR3 here is CATSKGGEGVEQFF. CDR3 sequence (DNA): TGTGCCACATCGAAGGGAGGGGAAGGGGTTGAGCAGTTCTTC.

The chain is built from TRBV6-5 and TRBJ1-5, with no clear D. CDR1 MNHEY and CDR2 SVGAGI come from the germline V gene. V lost 11 bases, J lost 2 bases, and 13 bases lay in between. The CDR3 sequence is 13 residues long. CDR3 in DNA: TGTGCCGCCGGAGAGGGAGGCAATCAGCCCCAGCATTTT. Residues: CAAGEGGNQPQHF.

The rearrangement links TRBV2 to TRBJ2-1; D is ambiguous. This CDR3 region has 13 residues. V lost 3 bases, J lost 9 bases, and 12 bases lay in between. CDR1 SNHLY and CDR2 FYNNEI come from the germline V gene. The CDR3 DNA sequence: TGTGCCAGCAGTGATGGCCTAGTTGGTGAGCAGTTCTTC. Amino acids: CASSDGLVGEQFF.

This clone showed up just once. The genes are TRBV11-2 and TRBJ2-5; 11 nucleotides align to TRBD2. Germline V gene lookup returns CDR1 SGHAT and CDR2 FQNNGV. V lost 5 bases to trimming and J lost 5 bases; unmatched junction nucleotides: 10. This CDR3 spans 16 amino acids. This CDR3 is CASSQTSGALGETQYF. CDR3 sequence (DNA): TGTGCCAGCAGCCAGACTAGCGGGGCCTTAGGGGAGACCCAGTACTTC.

This chain uses TRBV11-2 with TRBJ2-7; 7 nucleotides line up with TRBD1. V lost 4 bases, J lost 0 bases, and 3 bases stayed unmatched. Germline CDR1 SGHAT, CDR2 FQNNGV. CDR3 length equals 14 residues. The DNA of the CDR3 is TGTGCCAGCAGCTGGACAGGTGGCTCCTACGAGCAGTACTTC. It specifies CASSWTGGSYEQYF. The whole variable domain, filled in from reference TRBV11-2 and TRBJ2-7, reads EAGVAQSPRYKIIEKRQSVAFWCNPISGHATLYWYQQILGQGPKLLIQFQNNGVVDDSQLPKDRFSAERLKGVDSTLKIQPAKLEDSAVYLCASSWTGGSYEQYFGPGTRLTVT.

The chain carries TRBV2 and TRBJ2-3, with 8 bases that match TRBD1. J gave up 3 bases and V 9 bases, and 5 bases lay outside the gene matches. This CDR3 is built from 13 residues. Germline CDR1 SNHLY, CDR2 FYNNEI. The CDR3 region is CARGQVETDTQYF. The CDR3 region has the DNA TGTGCCAGGGGACAGGTGGAAACAGATACGCAGTATTTT.